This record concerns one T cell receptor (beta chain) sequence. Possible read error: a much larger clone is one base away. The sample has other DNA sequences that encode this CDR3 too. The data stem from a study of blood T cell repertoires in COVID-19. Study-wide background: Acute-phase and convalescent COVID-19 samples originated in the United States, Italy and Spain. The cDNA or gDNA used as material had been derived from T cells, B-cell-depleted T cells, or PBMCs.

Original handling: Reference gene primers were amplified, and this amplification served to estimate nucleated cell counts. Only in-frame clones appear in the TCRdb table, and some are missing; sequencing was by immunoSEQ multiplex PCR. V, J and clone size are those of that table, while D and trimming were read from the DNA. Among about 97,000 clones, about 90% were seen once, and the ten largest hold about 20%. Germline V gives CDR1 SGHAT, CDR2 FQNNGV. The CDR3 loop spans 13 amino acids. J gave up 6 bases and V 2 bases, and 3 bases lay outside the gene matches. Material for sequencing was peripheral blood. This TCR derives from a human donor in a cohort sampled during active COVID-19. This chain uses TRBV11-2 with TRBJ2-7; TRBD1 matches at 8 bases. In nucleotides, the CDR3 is TGTGCCAGCAGCTTACTCGACAGGGGCGAGCAGTACTTC. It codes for CASSLLDRGEQYF.